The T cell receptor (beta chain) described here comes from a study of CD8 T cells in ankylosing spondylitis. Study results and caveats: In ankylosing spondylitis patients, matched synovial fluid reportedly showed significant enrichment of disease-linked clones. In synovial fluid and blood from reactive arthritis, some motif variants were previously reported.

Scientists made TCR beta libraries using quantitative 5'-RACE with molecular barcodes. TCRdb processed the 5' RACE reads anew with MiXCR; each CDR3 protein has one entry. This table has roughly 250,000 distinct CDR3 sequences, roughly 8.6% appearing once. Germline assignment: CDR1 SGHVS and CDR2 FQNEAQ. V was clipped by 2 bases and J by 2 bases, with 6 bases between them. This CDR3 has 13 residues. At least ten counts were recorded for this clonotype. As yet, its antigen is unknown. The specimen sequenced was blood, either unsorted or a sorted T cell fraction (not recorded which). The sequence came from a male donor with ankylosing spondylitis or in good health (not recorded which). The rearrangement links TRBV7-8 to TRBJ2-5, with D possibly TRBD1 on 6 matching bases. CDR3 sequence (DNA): TGTGCCAGCAGCTTACAGGGGCAAGAGACCCAGTACTTC. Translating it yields CASSLQGQETQYF.